The rows below give T cell receptor beta chains drawn from one sample of a study of CXCR3-negative and CXCR3-positive naive CD8 T cells. TCRdb reanalyzed the 5' RACE reads and collapses them to one entry per CDR3 protein, without DNA. The table lists thousands of distinct CDR3 sequences, with approximately 2.2% in the top ten. The sequenced sample was naive CXCR3+ CD8+ T cells from blood. The receptors here all came from a human donor in good health. Some clones in this sample may be carry-over from other donors' samples. Each CDR3 is given with its conserved first and last residue. Clone size is given for some rows only: seen once, a few or many times, or a class if the clone is expanded.

abundance	len	j_gene	v_gene	CDR3aa
.	13	TRBJ1-1	TRBV7-6	CASSSREGTEAFF
medium-sized	17	TRBJ2-1	TRBV7-8	CASSPVNTELGVDEQFF
large	14	TRBJ2-5	TRBV4-1	CASSLRSTQETQYF
.	13	TRBJ2-3	TRBV20-1	CRTGSRATDTQYF
.	11	TRBJ1-1	TRBV29-1	CSVATDTEAFF
large	12	TRBJ2-5	TRBV2	CASVGPQETQYF
.	14	TRBJ1-2	TRBV27	CASSPPGWGYGYTF
medium-sized	11	TRBJ1-1	TRBV29-1	CSVTPTDQAFF
medium-sized	15	TRBJ2-1	TRBV3-1	CASNLRDASYNEQFF
.	14	TRBJ1-2	TRBV10-3	CAISESGEDYGYTF
.	13	TRBJ2-2	TRBV5-5	CASSLDVSGELFF
medium-sized	11	TRBJ2-7	TRBV29-1	CSVDHHYEQYF
.	12	TRBJ2-1	TRBV19	CASCDNGLEQFF
medium-sized	14	TRBJ1-2	TRBV4-2	CASSPREFNYGYTF
.	15	TRBJ1-1	TRBV12-3/TRBV12-4	CASSFWGKRGNEAFF
medium-sized	15	TRBJ2-1	TRBV7-9	CASSSVARPYNEQFF
.	15	TRBJ2-7	TRBV19	CASSSGTGGVYEQYF
medium-sized	13	TRBJ2-1	TRBV29-1	CSVGTGGLAEQFF
medium-sized	14	TRBJ1-1	TRBV5-5	CASSLGYGNTEAFF
medium-sized	15	TRBJ2-5	TRBV4-2	CASSQEGTVGETQYF
medium-sized	14	TRBJ2-1	TRBV28	CASSSGTENNEQFF
medium-sized	12	TRBJ2-7	TRBV29-1	CSVVSPNYEQYF
.	14	TRBJ2-6	TRBV12-3/TRBV12-4	CASSLDAGANVLTF
.	15	TRBJ1-4	TRBV11-3	CASSFPGATNEKLFF
medium-sized	17	TRBJ2-3	TRBV15	CATSLPIAGGLTDTQYF
medium-sized	14	TRBJ2-7	TRBV29-1	CSVLGQGRGYEQYF
.	16	TRBJ2-1	TRBV6-5	CASSYSRTSGYNEQFF
medium-sized	14	TRBJ2-1	TRBV25-1	CASRTGTSGNEQFF
medium-sized	15	TRBJ1-1	TRBV6-5	CASSYLPSMNTEAFF
medium-sized	14	TRBJ1-5	TRBV7-6	CASSLGGTHQPQHF
medium-sized	13	TRBJ2-5	TRBV29-1	CSVWGGIQETQYF
.	15	TRBJ2-5	TRBV29-1	CSVEVSDRGPAAQYF
medium-sized	15	TRBJ2-1	TRBV5-1	CASSLAQGAHNEQFF
medium-sized	13	TRBJ2-1	TRBV20-1	CSAGTGLYNEQFF
medium-sized	17	TRBJ2-3	TRBV5-1	CASSFGLAGGITDTQYF
medium-sized	17	TRBJ2-1	TRBV29-1	CSVEGGDPAVPVNEQFF
medium-sized	13	TRBJ2-7	TRBV19	CASSIVGAYEQYF
medium-sized	13	TRBJ1-1	TRBV6-6	CASSLGTSSEAFF
medium-sized	15	TRBJ2-1	TRBV3-1	CASSQDHASYNEQFF
medium-sized	12	TRBJ1-2	TRBV29-1	CSVGGQDLARTF
medium-sized	15	TRBJ2-3	TRBV11-2	CASSRLADSTDTQYF
medium-sized	12	TRBJ2-1	TRBV18	CASSPPGNEQFF
.	11	TRBJ1-2	TRBV29-1	CSASLGYGYTF
medium-sized	16	TRBJ2-5	TRBV4-1	CASSQYLGGGQETQYF
.	17	TRBJ2-1	TRBV7-6	CASSLEVAGGSYNEQFF
medium-sized	14	TRBJ2-1	TRBV20-1	CSASYSMANNEQFF
.	14	TRBJ1-1	TRBV4-1	CASSRGPGDTEAFF
.	14	TRBJ1-2	TRBV13	CASSLVSGGGGYTF
medium-sized	13	TRBJ1-1	TRBV4-1	CASTQGANTEAFF
medium-sized	21	TRBJ2-3	TRBV20-1	CSARGPSRLAGGTSSTDTQYF
.	14	TRBJ2-3	TRBV4-1	CASRDIGSTDTQYF
medium-sized	14	TRBJ2-1	TRBV3-1	CASTPRGQGGEQFF
medium-sized	13	TRBJ1-5	TRBV4-1	CASSLRGPQPQHF
.	12	TRBJ2-5	TRBV29-1	CSVRTGQETQYF
medium-sized	15	TRBJ2-1	TRBV2	CASSESSGGWDEQFF
.	17	TRBJ2-6	TRBV3-1	CASSQNRRVAGANVLTF
medium-sized	15	TRBJ1-5	TRBV7-9	CASSSGTSSNQPQHF
medium-sized	16	TRBJ1-6	TRBV23-1	CASSQDGRVLNSPLHF
.	13	TRBJ1-1	TRBV7-6	CASSSREVTEAFF